The present T cell receptor (beta chain) was sequenced within a study of T cells expressing NK-cell markers. Study in general: Sorted CD3+CD56-NKG2C+, CD3+CD56+NKG2C+ and CD3+CD56+NKG2C- T cells supplied the TCR beta repertoires. Among the eight sequenced donors, seven tested HCMV-seropositive and one tested seronegative.

Study outcomes and limitations: CD8+ T cells in over five donors included dominant NKG2C+ clonotypes at 1.0-7.0%. A handful of donors showed these clonotypes also leading the CD3+CD56-NKG2C+ fraction.

The germline V gene has CDR1 SGHVS and CDR2 FQNEAQ. The CDR3 runs 17 residues. On this clonotype: Its cognate antigen is unknown.

For each CDR3 protein, TCRdb gives one entry from its re-call of the 5' RACE reads, without DNA. This table lists 400,000 or so distinct CDR3 sequences. J is TRBJ2-7 and V is TRBV7-8; TCRdb proposes TRBD1, but this gene call is untestable without DNA. The source material was blood T cells: a sorted CD56 or NKG2C T cell subset, CD4+ or CD8+ T cells, or bulk PBMC T cells (not recorded which). The TCR comes from a woman aged 50 to 60 in good health. The CDR3 loop is CASSLAGLGVAPTEQYF. Using reference TRBV7-8 and TRBJ2-7 for the parts outside the CDR3, the full variable domain is GAGVSQSPRYKVAKRGQDVALRCDPISGHVSLFWYQQALGQGPEFLTYFQNEAQLDKSGLPSDRFFAERPEGSVSTLKIQRTQQEDSAVYLCASSLAGLGVAPTEQYFGPGTRLTVT.